This is a list of T cell receptor beta chains from one sample in a study of blood T cells in healthy people across ages. TCRdb itself ran the 5' RACE reads through MiXCR, one entry per CDR3 protein. The table includes hundreds of thousands of distinct CDR3 sequences, roughly 30% detected once. Sequences were obtained from blood. The receptors originated from a woman of 80 years or more in good health. The CDR3 runs from the conserved cysteine through the conserved F or W. A D gene is named only where the DNA matches it firmly. Only part of the rows carry a size: once, few, many, or a class if the clone is expanded.

clone size: many; J gene: TRBJ1-1; D gene: TRBD1; V gene: TRBV6-5; CDR3 protein: CASTMTGGRNTEAFF; CDR3 DNA: TGTGCCAGCACTATGACAGGGGGCAGGAACACTGAAGCTTTCTTT
clone size: many; J gene: TRBJ2-7; D gene: TRBD1; V gene: TRBV20-1; CDR3 protein: CSAKQGNNIHEQYF; CDR3 DNA: TGCAGTGCCAAACAGGGGAATAACATCCACGAGCAGTACTTC
clone size: -; J gene: TRBJ2-5; D gene: TRBD2; V gene: TRBV5-1; CDR3 protein: CASSLSGRDQETQYF; CDR3 DNA: TGCGCCAGCAGCTTGAGCGGGAGGGACCAAGAGACCCAGTACTTC
clone size: many; J gene: TRBJ2-7; D gene: TRBD1; V gene: TRBV7-2; CDR3 protein: CASSSRGQGVYEQYF; CDR3 DNA: TGTGCCAGCAGCTCGAGAGGACAGGGGGTTTACGAGCAGTACTTC
clone size: many; J gene: TRBJ2-3; D gene: TRBD2; V gene: TRBV7-8; CDR3 protein: CASSDLAGGLLDTQYF; CDR3 DNA: TGTGCCAGCAGCGATCTAGCGGGGGGGCTATTAGATACGCAGTATTTT
clone size: -; J gene: TRBJ2-1; D gene: TRBD2; V gene: TRBV4-3; CDR3 protein: CASSQDGRGYNEQFF; CDR3 DNA: TGCGCCAGCAGCCAAGACGGGAGGGGATACAATGAGCAGTTCTTC
clone size: many; J gene: TRBJ2-5; D gene: TRBD2; V gene: TRBV5-6; CDR3 protein: CASSLDISGEETQYF; CDR3 DNA: TGTGCCAGCAGCTTGGATATTAGCGGGGAGGAGACCCAGTACTTC
clone size: few; J gene: TRBJ1-1; D gene: -; V gene: TRBV21-1; CDR3 protein: CASSKGRDRWASEAFF; CDR3 DNA: TGTGCCAGCAGCAAAGGGCGGGACAGGTGGGCCTCTGAAGCTTTCTTT
clone size: -; J gene: TRBJ2-3; D gene: TRBD1; V gene: TRBV5-1; CDR3 protein: CASSPIQGSDTQYF; CDR3 DNA: TGCGCCAGCAGCCCTATACAGGGGTCAGATACGCAGTATTTT
clone size: -; J gene: TRBJ2-3; D gene: TRBD1; V gene: TRBV4-1; CDR3 protein: CASSQGKQGATTDTQYF; CDR3 DNA: TGCGCCAGCAGCCAAGGAAAACAGGGGGCGACGACAGATACGCAGTATTTT
clone size: -; J gene: TRBJ1-1; D gene: -; V gene: TRBV5-1; CDR3 protein: CASSLGIKANTEAFF; CDR3 DNA: TGCGCCAGCAGCTTGGGGATTAAAGCGAACACTGAAGCTTTCTTT
clone size: -; J gene: TRBJ2-7; D gene: TRBD2; V gene: TRBV4-3; CDR3 protein: CASSQDTGLAANSYEQYF; CDR3 DNA: TGCGCCAGCAGCCAAGATACAGGACTAGCGGCCAACTCCTACGAGCAGTACTTC
clone size: few; J gene: TRBJ1-2; D gene: TRBD1; V gene: TRBV11-2; CDR3 protein: CASSSRTGWGYTF; CDR3 DNA: TGTGCCAGCAGCTCCCGGACAGGATGGGGCTACACCTTC
clone size: few; J gene: TRBJ1-5; D gene: -; V gene: TRBV30; CDR3 protein: CAWSPGGGNQPQHF; CDR3 DNA: TGTGCCTGGAGTCCAGGAGGCGGCAATCAGCCCCAGCATTTT
clone size: many; J gene: TRBJ2-1; D gene: -; V gene: TRBV6-6; CDR3 protein: CASSYVGGAIDEQFF; CDR3 DNA: TGTGCCAGCAGTTACGTTGGGGGTGCCATTGATGAGCAGTTCTTC
clone size: -; J gene: TRBJ1-1; D gene: -; V gene: TRBV7-2; CDR3 protein: CASGMWGRDTEAFF; CDR3 DNA: TGTGCCAGCGGGATGTGGGGGAGGGACACTGAAGCTTTCTTT
clone size: many; J gene: TRBJ2-6; D gene: TRBD2; V gene: TRBV5-1; CDR3 protein: CASSPQGGGSGANVLTF; CDR3 DNA: TGCGCCAGCAGCCCCCAGGGCGGGGGCTCTGGGGCCAACGTCCTGACTTTC
clone size: many; J gene: TRBJ2-5; D gene: -; V gene: TRBV5-1; CDR3 protein: CASSLVLAKQETQYF; CDR3 DNA: TGCGCCAGCAGCTTGGTCCTAGCTAAGCAAGAGACCCAGTACTTC
clone size: many; J gene: TRBJ2-3; D gene: -; V gene: TRBV5-5; CDR3 protein: CASSTRPTVLTDTQYF; CDR3 DNA: TGTGCCAGCAGCACCCGCCCGACAGTACTCACAGATACGCAGTATTTT
clone size: few; J gene: TRBJ2-5; D gene: TRBD2; V gene: TRBV7-3; CDR3 protein: CASSLTTAGGQYF; CDR3 DNA: TGTGCCAGCAGCTTAACAACAGCGGGGGGGCAGTACTTC
clone size: many; J gene: TRBJ2-5; D gene: TRBD1; V gene: TRBV7-2; CDR3 protein: CASSVTGAQGETQYF; CDR3 DNA: TGTGCCAGCAGCGTCACAGGGGCCCAGGGCGAGACCCAGTACTTC
clone size: few; J gene: TRBJ2-3; D gene: TRBD2; V gene: TRBV7-6; CDR3 protein: CASSVLAGDSDTQYF; CDR3 DNA: TGTGCCAGCAGCGTTCTAGCGGGGGATTCAGATACGCAGTATTTT
clone size: many; J gene: TRBJ2-1; D gene: -; V gene: TRBV28; CDR3 protein: CASSSPRGSYNEQFF; CDR3 DNA: TGTGCCAGCAGTTCCCCTAGAGGCTCCTACAATGAGCAGTTCTTC
clone size: many; J gene: TRBJ2-7; D gene: -; V gene: TRBV2; CDR3 protein: CASLSNYEQYF; CDR3 DNA: TGTGCCAGCCTCTCGAACTACGAGCAGTACTTC
clone size: few; J gene: TRBJ1-2; D gene: -; V gene: TRBV7-9; CDR3 protein: CASSITDGGYTF; CDR3 DNA: TGTGCCAGCAGTATAACAGATGGTGGCTACACCTTC
clone size: few; J gene: TRBJ2-1; D gene: -; V gene: TRBV7-9; CDR3 protein: CASSLAGGGQDEQFF; CDR3 DNA: TGTGCCAGCAGCCTGGCAGGGGGGGGGCAGGATGAGCAGTTCTTC
clone size: -; J gene: TRBJ1-4; D gene: -; V gene: TRBV20-1; CDR3 protein: CSATLWGEKLFF; CDR3 DNA: TGCAGTGCTACTCTATGGGGTGAAAAACTGTTTTTT
clone size: few; J gene: TRBJ1-3; D gene: -; V gene: TRBV10-3; CDR3 protein: CAISETGYSGNTIYF; CDR3 DNA: TGTGCCATCAGTGAGACAGGGTACTCTGGAAACACCATATATTTT
clone size: few; J gene: TRBJ2-5; D gene: TRBD2; V gene: TRBV28; CDR3 protein: CASSEVGGVVKTQYF; CDR3 DNA: TGTGCCAGCAGTGAGGTTGGGGGGGTGGTAAAGACCCAGTACTTC
clone size: many; J gene: TRBJ2-5; D gene: TRBD2; V gene: TRBV10-3; CDR3 protein: CAISGTRQETQYF; CDR3 DNA: TGTGCCATCAGTGGGACTAGACAAGAGACCCAGTACTTC
clone size: few; J gene: TRBJ1-5; D gene: -; V gene: TRBV28; CDR3 protein: CASSPPTRDQPQHF; CDR3 DNA: TGTGCCAGCAGTCCCCCGACAAGGGATCAGCCCCAGCATTTT
clone size: few; J gene: TRBJ2-7; D gene: -; V gene: TRBV6-1; CDR3 protein: CASSRSLSQLAYGQYF; CDR3 DNA: TGTGCCAGCAGTCGCTCCCTCTCCCAGCTCGCCTACGGGCAGTACTTC
clone size: -; J gene: TRBJ2-4; D gene: TRBD1; V gene: TRBV6-5; CDR3 protein: CASKTGGSAKNIQYF; CDR3 DNA: TGTGCCAGCAAAACAGGGGGGTCGGCCAAAAACATTCAGTACTTC
clone size: many; J gene: TRBJ1-5; D gene: TRBD1; V gene: TRBV3-1; CDR3 protein: CASSPAYRQGGVPSNQPQHF; CDR3 DNA: TGTGCCAGCAGCCCTGCGTACCGACAGGGGGGCGTTCCTAGCAATCAGCCCCAGCATTTT
clone size: many; J gene: TRBJ2-4; D gene: -; V gene: TRBV7-9; CDR3 protein: CASSLDLGKNIQYF; CDR3 DNA: TGTGCCAGCAGCTTAGACTTAGGCAAAAACATTCAGTACTTC
clone size: many; J gene: TRBJ2-4; D gene: -; V gene: TRBV24-1; CDR3 protein: CATSDSALQGGDKNIQYF; CDR3 DNA: TGTGCCACCAGTGATTCGGCCCTGCAGGGTGGGGACAAAAACATTCAGTACTTC
clone size: once; J gene: TRBJ2-7; D gene: TRBD1; V gene: TRBV6-1; CDR3 protein: CASKREQGLGEQYF; CDR3 DNA: TGTGCCAGCAAACGGGAACAGGGGTTGGGTGAGCAGTACTTC
clone size: few; J gene: TRBJ1-1; D gene: -; V gene: TRBV19; CDR3 protein: CASSINGRNTEAFF; CDR3 DNA: TGTGCCAGTAGTATCAATGGGCGGAACACTGAAGCTTTCTTT
clone size: -; J gene: TRBJ1-2; D gene: TRBD1; V gene: TRBV2; CDR3 protein: CASSVKGQGYGYTF; CDR3 DNA: TGTGCCAGCAGTGTAAAGGGACAGGGCTATGGCTACACCTTC
clone size: -; J gene: TRBJ1-5; D gene: -; V gene: TRBV20-1; CDR3 protein: CSASRGTVDSNQPQHF; CDR3 DNA: TGCAGTGCCTCCCGCGGGACGGTTGATAGCAATCAGCCCCAGCATTTT
clone size: -; J gene: TRBJ2-7; D gene: -; V gene: TRBV30; CDR3 protein: CAWSVRMTPRANEQYF; CDR3 DNA: TGTGCCTGGAGTGTACGAATGACCCCCCGCGCCAACGAGCAGTACTTC
clone size: many; J gene: TRBJ1-1; D gene: TRBD1; V gene: TRBV11-2; CDR3 protein: CASSRGQGGSTEAFF; CDR3 DNA: TGTGCCAGCAGCAGGGGACAGGGAGGAAGCACTGAAGCTTTCTTT
clone size: many; J gene: TRBJ2-3; D gene: TRBD1; V gene: TRBV5-1; CDR3 protein: CASSLDVLGQSTDTQYF; CDR3 DNA: TGCGCCAGCAGCTTGGATGTTTTGGGACAGAGCACAGATACGCAGTATTTT
clone size: many; J gene: TRBJ2-1; D gene: -; V gene: TRBV27; CDR3 protein: CASSFRGDSGEQFF; CDR3 DNA: TGTGCCAGCAGTTTCCGCGGGGATTCGGGTGAGCAGTTCTTC
clone size: many; J gene: TRBJ2-1; D gene: -; V gene: TRBV5-1; CDR3 protein: CASSLDSNNEQFF; CDR3 DNA: TGCGCCAGCAGCTTGGACAGCAACAATGAGCAGTTCTTC
clone size: many; J gene: TRBJ1-2; D gene: -; V gene: TRBV28; CDR3 protein: CASSWGVGTTYGYTF; CDR3 DNA: TGTGCCAGCAGTTGGGGGGTGGGGACCACATATGGCTACACCTTC
clone size: many; J gene: TRBJ2-7; D gene: TRBD2; V gene: TRBV9; CDR3 protein: CASSVAGGTEQYF; CDR3 DNA: TGTGCCAGCAGCGTCGCGGGGGGGACCGAGCAGTACTTC
clone size: -; J gene: TRBJ2-5; D gene: TRBD2; V gene: TRBV9; CDR3 protein: CASSPRVRGGYNEQYF; CDR3 DNA: TGTGCCAGCAGCCCCCGCGTGCGGGGGGGCTACAATGAGCAGTACTTC
clone size: many; J gene: TRBJ1-1; D gene: -; V gene: TRBV15; CDR3 protein: CATSRDLYTEAFF; CDR3 DNA: TGTGCCACCAGCAGAGATCTGTACACTGAAGCTTTCTTT
clone size: -; J gene: TRBJ1-5; D gene: -; V gene: TRBV30; CDR3 protein: CAWSVRQYNHPQHF; CDR3 DNA: TGTGCCTGGAGTGTACGACAGTACAATCATCCCCAGCATTTT
clone size: many; J gene: TRBJ2-3; D gene: TRBD2; V gene: TRBV20-1; CDR3 protein: CSAEGLAGGRTDTQYF; CDR3 DNA: TGCAGTGCGGAGGGACTAGCGGGGGGGAGAACAGATACGCAGTATTTT
clone size: many; J gene: TRBJ1-4; D gene: -; V gene: TRBV2; CDR3 protein: CASGLLATNEKLFF; CDR3 DNA: TGTGCCAGCGGACTCTTAGCAACTAATGAAAAACTGTTTTTT
clone size: few; J gene: TRBJ2-3; D gene: TRBD2; V gene: TRBV7-6; CDR3 protein: CASSFPSGGVSTDTQYF; CDR3 DNA: TGTGCCAGCAGCTTTCCTAGCGGGGGGGTTAGCACAGATACGCAGTATTTT
clone size: -; J gene: TRBJ2-5; D gene: -; V gene: TRBV3-1; CDR3 protein: CTSSQLGARETQYF; CDR3 DNA: TGTACCAGCAGCCAACTGGGGGCTAGGGAGACCCAGTACTTC
clone size: many; J gene: TRBJ2-4; D gene: -; V gene: TRBV7-2; CDR3 protein: CASSLAADRLAKNIQYF; CDR3 DNA: TGTGCCAGCAGCTTAGCCGCGGACAGACTAGCCAAAAACATTCAGTACTTC
clone size: once; J gene: TRBJ1-5; D gene: -; V gene: TRBV5-1; CDR3 protein: CASSLDARGNQPQHF; CDR3 DNA: TGCGCCAGCAGCTTGGACGCCAGGGGCAATCAGCCCCAGCATTTT
clone size: few; J gene: TRBJ1-1; D gene: -; V gene: TRBV7-9; CDR3 protein: CASSSGSAGTEAFF; CDR3 DNA: TGTGCCAGCAGCTCGGGGTCGGCGGGAACTGAAGCTTTCTTT
clone size: many; J gene: TRBJ1-2; D gene: TRBD1; V gene: TRBV6-6; CDR3 protein: CASSSRQGAYGYTF; CDR3 DNA: TGTGCCAGCAGTTCTAGACAGGGAGCATATGGCTACACCTTC
clone size: many; J gene: TRBJ2-3; D gene: TRBD2; V gene: TRBV7-8; CDR3 protein: CASSLDGTSGGSTDTQYF; CDR3 DNA: TGTGCCAGCAGCTTAGACGGGACTAGCGGGGGTAGCACAGATACGCAGTATTTT